Sequencing of this T cell receptor beta chain was carried out in a study of beta chain features in type 1 diabetes. Study-wide findings and caveats: People with Type 1 diabetes carried modestly yet significantly shorter TCRB CDR3s in all four CD4+ subsets. More deletions and fewer insertions at VDJ junctions were seen in type 1 diabetes patients.

Germline lookup yields CDR1 SEHNR and CDR2 FQNEAQ (reference sequence). This CDR3 has 16 residues. The junction had 8 bases not matched to a gene; V was cut back by 5 bases and J by 3 bases. As every portion of the isolated RNA was reverse transcribed, the sequencing read expressed TCRB transcripts. Reads from naive, central memory and regulatory T cell samples averaged roughly 3.3 million. TCRdb's copy holds only in-frame clones and misses some; the assay was immunoSEQ multiplex PCR. The sample yields approximately 250,000 clones, about 23% seen once. The table lists this clone with a few counts. Its antigen remains unidentified.

The clonotype originates from a woman in her 30s with type 1 diabetes. The specimen was naive CD4+ T cells from blood. This chain joins TRBV7-9 and TRBJ1-2; 11 nucleotides agree with TRBD1. The CDR3 here is CASSVRTGGGDYGYTF. The CDR3 region has the DNA TGTGCCAGCAGCGTCCGGACAGGGGGCGGCGACTATGGCTACACCTTC.